Sequencing of this TCR beta chain was carried out in a study of blood T cells in healthy people across ages. About the study: The template switching approach captured approximately one barcoded beta molecule for every two T cells. Points from the study as a whole: A strong correlation between TCR beta diversity and naive T cell percentage was seen.

Germline V gene sequence: CDR1 MDHEN, CDR2 SYDVKM. This CDR3 is built from 12 residues. The V end was cut by 8 bases, the J end by 3 bases, with 8 bases between. To note about this clonotype: Its antigen is not identified.

A second PCR of about 6 to 12 cycles used a sample-barcoded 5' primer and a J-beta primer mix. MiXCR, run by TCRdb on the 5' RACE reads, gives a single entry per CDR3 protein. The sample shows roughly 1,300,000 distinct CDR3 sequences, approximately 59% of them seen only once. The chain recombines TRBV28 with TRBJ1-5; no reliable D call. Input material: blood. The sequence came from a man aged 18 to 29 in good health. CDR3 sequence: CASPAANQPQHF. The CDR3 bases are TGTGCCAGCCCAGCCGCCAATCAGCCCCAGCATTTT.